The present T cell receptor (beta chain) was sequenced within a study of naive and memory T cell subsets. Notes on the study in general: Activation and differentiation may alter RNA-based TCR counts. Naive and memory repertoire findings lacked a ground truth for validation.

The length of the CDR3 is 13 residues. The junction had 3 bases not matched to a gene; V was cut back by 2 bases and J by 5 bases. From the second PCR step, alpha and beta chains were amplified apart. Cells stained for CD3, CD4, CD8, CD45RA, CD27 and viability were sorted into four CD45RA/CD27 subsets. Details on this clonotype: The antigen remains undetermined.

Both TRBC1 and TRBC2 were covered by a beta constant-region primer of two equimolar oligonucleotides. TCRdb re-called the UMI-ligation and nested PCR reads with MiXCR, one entry per CDR3 protein. The sample lists about 85,000 distinct CDR3 sequences; less than 15% were seen once. The V gene is TRBV12-3 or TRBV12-4, the J gene TRBJ2-7; 7 nucleotides match TRBD1. The specimen sequenced was central memory CD4+ T cells from blood. The clonotype was recovered from a human donor in good health. CDR3 sequence (DNA): TGTGCCAGCAGTTTATACAGGGGCCACGAGCAGTACTTC. Protein sequence: CASSLYRGHEQYF.